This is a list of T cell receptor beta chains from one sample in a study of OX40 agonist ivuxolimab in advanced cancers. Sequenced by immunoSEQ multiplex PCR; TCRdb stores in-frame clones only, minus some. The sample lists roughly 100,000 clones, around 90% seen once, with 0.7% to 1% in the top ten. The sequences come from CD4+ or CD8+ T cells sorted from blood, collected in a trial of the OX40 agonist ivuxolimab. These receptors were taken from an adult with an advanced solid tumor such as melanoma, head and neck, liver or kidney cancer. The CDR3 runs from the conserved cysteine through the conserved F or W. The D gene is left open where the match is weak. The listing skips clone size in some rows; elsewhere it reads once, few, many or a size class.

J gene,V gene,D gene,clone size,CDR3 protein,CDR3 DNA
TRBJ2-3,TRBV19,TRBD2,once,CAIGTSGTPPDTQYF,TGTGCCATAGGGACTAGCGGGACCCCCCCGGATACGCAGTATTTT
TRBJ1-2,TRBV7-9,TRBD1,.,CASSLGQGNYGYTF,TGTGCCAGCAGCCTCGGACAGGGGAACTATGGCTACACCTTC
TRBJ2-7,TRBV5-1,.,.,CATSPDNSYEQYF,TGCGCCACCTCCCCAGATAACTCCTACGAGCAGTACTTC
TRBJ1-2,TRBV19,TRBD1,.,CASGDRDNYGYTF,TGTGCCAGTGGGGACAGGGACAACTATGGCTACACCTTC
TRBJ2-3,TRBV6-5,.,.,CASSSGTRSDTQYF,TGTGCCAGCAGTTCCGGGACGCGGTCAGATACGCAGTATTTT
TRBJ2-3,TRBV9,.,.,CASSIGVPDTQYF,TGTGCCAGCAGCATAGGTGTCCCAGATACGCAGTATTTT
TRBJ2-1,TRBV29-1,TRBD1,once,CSVAGQVGNEQFF,TGCAGCGTTGCTGGACAGGTGGGTAATGAGCAGTTCTTC
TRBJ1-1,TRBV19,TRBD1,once,CASSTLPGQEAFF,TGTGCCAGTAGTACATTGCCGGGACAGGAAGCTTTCTTT
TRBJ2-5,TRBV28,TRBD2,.,CASTVGGGPRNSGGHPRGTQYF,TGTGCCAGCACCGTAGGGGGAGGGCCCCGGAATAGCGGGGGGCATCCTAGGGGGACCCAGTACTTC
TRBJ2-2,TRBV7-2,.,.,CASSATGYSGELFF,TGTGCCAGCAGCGCAACAGGTTATTCCGGGGAGCTGTTTTTT
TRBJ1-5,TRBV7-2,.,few,CASSLDLTQHRSQHF,TGTGCCAGCAGCTTAGATCTGACCCAACACCGTTCCCAGCATTTT
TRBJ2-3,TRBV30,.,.,CAWTQGFTQYF,TGTGCCTGGACGCAGGGATTTACGCAGTATTTT
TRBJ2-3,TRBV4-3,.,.,CASSQDIARTDTQYF,TGCGCCAGCAGCCAAGATATCGCCCGCACAGATACGCAGTATTTT
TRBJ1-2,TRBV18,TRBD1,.,CASSQGANNYGYTF,TGTGCCAGCTCACAGGGGGCCAATAACTATGGCTACACCTTC
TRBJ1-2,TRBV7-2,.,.,CASSSGSGAYGYTF,TGTGCCAGCAGCTCCGGCTCGGGGGCCTATGGCTACACCTTC
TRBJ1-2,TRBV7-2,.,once,CASSSADGIYGYTF,TGTGCCAGCAGCTCGGCGGACGGGATCTATGGCTACACCTTC
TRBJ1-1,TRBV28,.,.,CASSRADSQGTEAFF,TGTGCCAGCAGTCGGGCCGACAGCCAGGGAACTGAAGCTTTCTTT
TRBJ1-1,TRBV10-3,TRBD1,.,CAISTGTGVPEAFF,TGTGCCATCAGCACTGGGACAGGGGTCCCTGAAGCTTTCTTT